The present T cell receptor (beta chain) was sequenced within a study of tumor and adjacent non-tumor tissue in lung cancer (dated by TCRdb to about 2018). Study-level background: Of the cohort, over 9 patients had adenocarcinoma, 2 had squamous cell carcinoma and 1 had small cell lung cancer. The approximately 15 enrolled patients, of whom 10 were men and 5 were women, were aged about 30 to 80 years and were diagnosed with TNM stage I to III disease. Sequencing produced about 130,000,000 productive TCRbeta reads in total, an average of approximately 3.9 million reads per sample. The study compared bulk TCRbeta repertoires from lung tumor tissue and matched distant non-tumor lung tissue of around 14 lung cancer patients. A few dozen paired specimens, one tumor and one normal lung sample per patient, were profiled by TCRbeta CDR3 sequencing.

RNA was isolated from bulk unsorted tissue, and RNA quality was assessed with a NanoDrop ND-1000 and an Agilent 2100. Donors were newly diagnosed lung cancer patients admitted for thoracic surgery in China between August and November 2014, without prior chemotherapy. Patients with previous radiotherapy or chemotherapy, or with another concurrent cancer, were excluded from the study. Surgical tissue pieces of roughly 1-2.2 cm3 were preserved in RNAlater solution and were kept at -80 degrees C until use. The library came from multiplex PCR. Sequencing instrument: Illumina HiSeq 2500. Following protocols modified from ARM-PCR, the researchers constructed TCRbeta libraries through three rounds of nested PCR with primers (Table S4). Before sequencing, PCR products of 200-500 bp were cut from the gel and purified using the QIAquick gel extraction kit. In the authors' own workflow: Reads were cleaned with Trimmomatic, merged with FLASH into complete CDR3 sequences, and assigned to V(D)J germline segments with MiTCR. Clonal diversity was calculated as the inverse Simpson's index using VDJtools. In-frame sequences lacking a premature stop codon were counted as productive reads. The raw public reads went through TCRdb reprocessing: fastp at Q25, MiXCR clone calling, in-frame beta chains kept. Identical CDR3 proteins give one entry, which carries the most common genes and DNA. The V and J calls were determined by TCRdb, not by the authors. The sample table holds 60,000 to 95,000 distinct CDR3 sequences, of which around four fifths were seen once. 10% to 15% of the sample lies in the top ten.

The investigation overall reported the following: Tumor tissue showed significantly higher TCR diversity (inverse Simpson) than normal lung tissue, at roughly 390 vs 170 (P = 0.0075, Mann-Whitney U test). The top 100 clones accounted for a significantly larger cumulative portion of the repertoire in normal lung than in tumor tissue. Significantly higher TCR diversity was found in younger patients, and higher tumor TCR diversity was associated with shorter overall and disease-free survival. Peripheral blood was not sequenced, so blood TCRbeta repertoires were not examined in the lung cancer patients of the study. The cohort had only about 14 patients, and the authors noted that larger samples and more detailed clinical data are needed. Neither the sequencing platform nor unique molecular identifiers are mentioned in the methods.

V drops 3 bases and J drops 5 bases, leaving 14 bases in between. From the cysteine up to the phenylalanine, the CDR3 has a length of 14 residues. Left in the record is the CDR3 DNA by itself, 42 bases read in frame from the first base. CDR1 and CDR2, per the germline V gene, are WSHSY and SAAADI. At least ten counts were recorded for this clonotype. What antigen it recognizes has not been identified. No per-base quality is available; no much larger clone lies one base away. The sample taken for sequencing was lung tumor tissue. This clonotype was sampled from a woman aged 50 to 65 with non-small cell lung cancer. This chain is built from TRBV10-2 and TRBJ2-7, with the D segment identity uncertain. The base sequence is TGCGCCAGCAGTGATAGGAGATCAACCCACGAGCAGTACTTC. This translates into CASSDRRSTHEQYF.